This T cell receptor beta chain was identified during a study of T cells in Graves' hyperthyroidism and ophthalmopathy. V was clipped by 5 bases and J by 3 bases, with 20 bases between them. This CDR3 region has 16 residues. Looked up from germline, CDR1 is PRHDT and CDR2 is FYEKMQ (reference sequence). Template material for amplifying TCR beta CDR3 regions consisted of RNA transcripts. First-round RT-PCR of the TCR CDR3 relied on the HTBI primer set. TCRdb analysed the multiplex PCR reads with MiXCR anew, one entry per CDR3 protein. In the table there are some 720,000 distinct CDR3 sequences, 16% of which are singletons.

What was sequenced was blood. The chain joins TRBV13 to TRBJ2-7, with a tentative D call TRBD2 (6 bases). The sequence was collected from a man between 18 and 35 years old with Graves' hyperthyroidism. Written as DNA, the CDR3 is TGTGCCAGCAGCCCCGGCGGGACTGGAGACATCTACGAGCAGTACTTC. Protein sequence: CASSPGGTGDIYEQYF.